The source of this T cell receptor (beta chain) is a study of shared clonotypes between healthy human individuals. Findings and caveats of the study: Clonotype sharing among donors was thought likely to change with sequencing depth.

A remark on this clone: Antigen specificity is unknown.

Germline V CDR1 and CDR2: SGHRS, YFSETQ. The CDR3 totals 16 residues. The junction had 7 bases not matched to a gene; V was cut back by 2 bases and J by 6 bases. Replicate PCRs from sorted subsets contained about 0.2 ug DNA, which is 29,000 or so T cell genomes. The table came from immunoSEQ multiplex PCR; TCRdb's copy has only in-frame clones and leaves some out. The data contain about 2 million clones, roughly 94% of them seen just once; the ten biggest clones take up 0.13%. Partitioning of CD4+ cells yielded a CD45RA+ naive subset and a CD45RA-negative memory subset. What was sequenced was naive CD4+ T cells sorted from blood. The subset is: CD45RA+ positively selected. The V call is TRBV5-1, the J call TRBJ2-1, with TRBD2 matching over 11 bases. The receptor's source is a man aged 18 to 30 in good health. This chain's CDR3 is CASSFKILAGGNEQFF. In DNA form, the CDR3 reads TGCGCCAGCAGCTTTAAGATTCTAGCGGGAGGCAATGAGCAGTTCTTC.